This TCR beta chain derives from a study of metastatic and nonmetastatic thyroid tumors. Study background: Repertoires from blood and tumor or nodule tissue of malignant and benign thyroid patients were compared.

TCRdb reanalyzed the PCR reads with MiXCR. The sample consists of over 10,000 clones, approximately 26% of them appearing once. Patients had received no treatment of any kind before thyroid surgery. The specimen sequenced was blood. The TCR originated in a male donor with papillary thyroid cancer or a benign thyroid nodule (not recorded which). Some clones in this sample may be carry-over from other donors' samples.

The CDR3 DNA reads TGTGCCAGCAGTGGCCTCCAGGGGGTTAGCTATGGCTACACCTTC. Amino acid sequence: CASSGLQGVSYGYTF. The rearrangement uses TRBV6-1 and TRBJ1-2; 7 nucleotides match TRBD1. Germline V gene data show CDR1 as MNHNS and CDR2 as SASEGT. The CDR3 totals 15 residues. Losses at the gene ends were 4 bases for V and 4 bases for J; bases not matched to a gene: 9.